These 20 T cell receptor beta chains originate from one sample sequenced in a study of cytomegalovirus exposure and HLA in healthy donors. Data came from immunoSEQ multiplex PCR; TCRdb stores just in-frame clones and leaves some out. The table records fewer than 200,000 clones, around 96% of them present only once. Sequenced sample: PBMCs. The receptors here all came from a woman younger than 35 in good health and CMV-seronegative.

This clone was seen just once. The chain uses TRBV2 and TRBJ2-7; 7 bases agree with TRBD2. There are 13 residues in the CDR3. Per the germline V gene, CDR1 is SNHLY and CDR2 is FYNNEI. The J segment lost 3 bases and the V segment lost 9 bases, leaving 8 bases of the junction unmatched. CDR3 amino acids: CASAGTTFYEQYF. The CDR3 nucleotides are TGTGCCAGTGCCGGGACTACCTTCTACGAGCAGTACTTC.

This chain links TRBV4-3 with TRBJ2-1, with TRBD2 matching over 8 bases. Germline-derived CDR1 and CDR2 are LGHNA and YSLEER. V dropped 2 bases and J dropped 7; count of bases not matched to a gene: 13. The CDR3 spans 17 residues. The CDR3 here is CASSQLTSGGAKNEQFF. As DNA, the CDR3 is TGCGCCAGCAGCCAACTAACCTCCGGGGGGGCGAAGAATGAGCAGTTCTTC.

This sequence joins TRBV28 and TRBJ1-3; D not certain. The CDR3 spans 15 residues. V gave up 5 bases and J gave up 0 bases, with 11 bases separating them. The germline CDR1 and CDR2 sequences are MDHEN and SYDVKM. The CDR3 region has the DNA TGTGCCAGCAGTAGGGAGGCCCCCTCTGGAAACACCATATATTTT. Encoded protein: CASSREAPSGNTIYF.

This chain uses TRBV27 with TRBJ2-2, with 7 nucleotides matching TRBD1. Trimming at V came to 6 bases and at J to 10 bases, leaving 17 bases not matched to a gene. Germline values: CDR1 MNHEY, CDR2 SMNVEV (reference sequence). The CDR3 is 16 residues long. CDR3 sequence: CASSAARGISGAELFF. CDR3 nucleotide sequence: TGTGCCAGCAGCGCCGCCAGGGGGATATCAGGCGCGGAGCTGTTTTTT.

The table lists this clone with a few counts. V and J are TRBV19 and TRBJ1-2; D gene unclear. Germline V gene lookup returns CDR1 LNHDA and CDR2 SQIVND (reference sequence). V lost 5 bases to trimming and J lost 5 bases, with 9 bases between them. CDR3 size: 12 residues. The CDR3 reads CASSPSRYGYTF. The CDR3 nucleotides read TGTGCCAGTAGTCCCTCCAGGTATGGCTACACCTTC.

V and J are TRBV5-4 and TRBJ2-3; a weak D match, TRBD1 (8 bases). The CDR3 consists of 16 residues. The germline V gene has CDR1 SGHNT and CDR2 YYREEE (reference sequence). V shed 0 bases and J shed 5 bases, with 16 bases lying between them. CDR3 residues: CASSLVQTGEGDTQYF. CDR3 sequence (DNA): TGTGCCAGCAGCTTGGTTCAGACAGGGGAGGGAGATACGCAGTATTTT.

J is TRBJ2-2 and V is TRBV7-9, with D unresolved. Germline CDR1 is SEHNR and CDR2 is FQNEAQ (reference sequence). V lost 5 bases and J 3 bases, leaving 10 bases between the germline ends. The CDR3 has 14 residues. This CDR3 reads CASSPTVDTGELFF. In DNA, the CDR3 is TGTGCCAGCAGCCCTACAGTCGACACCGGGGAGCTGTTTTTT.

The gene calls are TRBV11-2 and TRBJ2-7, with 7 bases lining up with TRBD1. The CDR3 extends over 15 amino acids. V dropped 5 bases and J dropped 3; count of bases not matched to a gene: 10. Germline-derived CDR1 and CDR2 are SGHAT and FQNNGV. CDR3 region: CASSQQVTGSYEQYF. The DNA of the CDR3 is TGTGCCAGCAGCCAACAAGTGACAGGGAGCTACGAGCAGTACTTC.

The chain carries TRBV6-4 and TRBJ1-1, with a tentative D call TRBD1 (6 bases). V was clipped by 10 bases and J by 8 bases, with 20 bases between them. Looked up from germline, CDR1 is MRHNA and CDR2 is SNTAGT. There are 13 residues in the CDR3. CDR3 DNA: TGTGCCACCCTCTTCGGCGGGGGGCCCGAAGCTTTCTTT. This sequence encodes CATLFGGGPEAFF.

This chain uses TRBV19 with TRBJ1-1; 7 positions agree with TRBD1. There are 15 residues in the CDR3. CDR1 is LNHDA, CDR2 SQIVND, per germline (reference sequence). V lost 5 bases and J lost 0; bases outside the gene matches: 6. CDR3 DNA sequence: TGTGCCAGTAGTGCCGTGACAGGGATGAACACTGAAGCTTTCTTT. Protein: CASSAVTGMNTEAFF.

The chain has TRBV10-3 and TRBJ1-2, with D uncertain. CDR1 ENHRY and CDR2 SYGVKD come from the germline V gene. V lost 7 bases to trimming and J lost 0 bases, with 3 bases between them. There are 11 residues in the CDR3. DNA of the CDR3: TGTGCCATCACTTCTAACTATGGCTACACCTTC. Protein product: CAITSNYGYTF.

The chain carries TRBV5-4 and TRBJ1-1; D is ambiguous. Germline lookup yields CDR1 SGHNT and CDR2 YYREEE (reference sequence). V lost 5 bases and J 0 bases, leaving 23 bases between the germline ends. There are 18 residues in the CDR3. CDR3 sequence: CASREPVSGFKMNTEAFF. The CDR3, as DNA: TGTGCCAGCAGGGAGCCGGTTTCTGGTTTTAAGATGAACACTGAAGCTTTCTTT.

The chain has TRBV27 and TRBJ1-2, with 8 bases aligning to TRBD1. Looked up from germline, CDR1 is MNHEY and CDR2 is SMNVEV (reference sequence). V gave up 6 bases and J gave up 3 bases; unmatched junction bases: 0. This CDR3 is 12 amino acids long. The DNA for the CDR3 is TGTGCCAGCAGGACAGGGGACTATGGCTACACCTTC. This gives the protein CASRTGDYGYTF.

V usage is TRBV9 and J usage is TRBJ2-7; D ambiguous. Germline loops: CDR1 SGDLS, CDR2 YYNGEE. This CDR3 spans 15 amino acids. Trimming cost V 4 bases and J 7 bases, with 21 bases left between them. The CDR3 region has the DNA TGTGCCAGCAGCCCCTTTCAAGACTCCTTCGGGGAGCAGTACTTC. Its protein is CASSPFQDSFGEQYF.

The chain couples TRBV5-6 to TRBJ2-5; 8 nucleotides match TRBD2. The junction had 6 bases not matched to a gene; V was cut back by 6 bases and J by 2 bases. The germline gives CDR1 SGHDT, CDR2 YYEEEE. The CDR3 runs 14 residues. CDR3 DNA sequence: TGTGCCAGCACCACGGGGGGGATACAAGAGACCCAGTACTTC. It is translated as CASTTGGIQETQYF.

This clone has only one observation. The chain is built from TRBV11-2 and TRBJ2-7; weak D call: TRBD1 (5 bases). V was cut by 4 bases and J by 0 bases, with 10 bases left in between. Germline V lookup: CDR1 SGHAT, CDR2 FQNNGV. This CDR3 is 14 amino acids long. CDR3 in DNA: TGTGCCAGCAGCTCCCCAGGGATCTCCTACGAGCAGTACTTC. Translating gives CASSSPGISYEQYF.

The chain combines TRBV4-3 with TRBJ1-2, with 8 bases fitting TRBD1. Germline trimming cut 4 bases from V and 2 bases from J; bases unmatched to any gene: 3. Germline V lookup: CDR1 LGHNA, CDR2 YSLEER. There are 14 residues in the CDR3. CDR3 DNA sequence: TGCGCCAGCAGCCCGGGACAGGCAAACTATGGCTACACCTTC. Protein: CASSPGQANYGYTF.

The chain couples TRBV5-1 to TRBJ2-3, with a possible D match to TRBD1 (6 bases). The CDR3 covers 15 residues. Between the trimmed V and J ends, which lost 0 bases and 5 bases, there was a span of 13 bases. Germline loops: CDR1 SGHRS, CDR2 YFSETQ. The chain's CDR3 is CASSLVGHPGDTQYF. The CDR3 coding sequence is TGCGCCAGCAGCTTGGTGGGACACCCGGGAGATACGCAGTATTTT.

This clone was picked up one time. This rearrangement joins TRBV5-1 to TRBJ2-5; 7 nucleotides align to TRBD2. V lost 3 bases and J lost 2; bases outside the gene matches: 7. CDR3 length: 15 residues. CDR1 is SGHRS and CDR2 is YFSETQ in the germline V gene. The CDR3 is CASSSVKGLQETQYF. The CDR3 bases are TGCGCCAGCAGCTCGGTGAAGGGACTACAAGAGACCCAGTACTTC.

V gene TRBV29-1 combines with J gene TRBJ2-1, with D perhaps matching TRBD1 (5 bases). Per germline, CDR1 SQVTM and CDR2 ANQGSEA. The CDR3 is 12 amino acids. The V end was cut by 7 bases, the J end by 5 bases, with 12 bases between. The CDR3 is CSANRQNNEQFF. CDR3 coding DNA: TGCAGCGCGAACAGGCAGAACAATGAGCAGTTCTTC.